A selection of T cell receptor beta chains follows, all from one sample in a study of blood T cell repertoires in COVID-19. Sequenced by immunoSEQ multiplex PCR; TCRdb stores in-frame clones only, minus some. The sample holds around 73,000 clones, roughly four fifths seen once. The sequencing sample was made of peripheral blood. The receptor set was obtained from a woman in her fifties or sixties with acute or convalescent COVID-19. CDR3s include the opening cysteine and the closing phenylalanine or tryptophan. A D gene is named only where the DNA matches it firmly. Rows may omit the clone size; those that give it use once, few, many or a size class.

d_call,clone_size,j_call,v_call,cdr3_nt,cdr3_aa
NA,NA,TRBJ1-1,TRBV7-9,TGTGCCAGCAGGCAGACATCCAACACTGAAGCTTTCTTT,CASRQTSNTEAFF
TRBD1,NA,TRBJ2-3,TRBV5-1,TGCGCCAGCAGTTCCGGACAGGGCCGTCTAAGGTCCGGCACAGATACGCAGTATTTT,CASSSGQGRLRSGTDTQYF
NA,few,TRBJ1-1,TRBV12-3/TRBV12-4,TGTGCCAGCAGTTTAGCGCGGGGAACTGAAGCTTTCTTT,CASSLARGTEAFF
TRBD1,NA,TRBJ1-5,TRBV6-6,TGTGCCAGCAGTTATTACGACAGGGGTAATCAGCCCCAGCATTTT,CASSYYDRGNQPQHF
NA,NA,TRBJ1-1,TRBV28,TGTGCCAGCAGTTTGGTAGGCAGGGGCCTGAACACTGAAGCTTTCTTT,CASSLVGRGLNTEAFF
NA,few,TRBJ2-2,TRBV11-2,TGTGCCAGCAGCCTACTCACCGGGGAGCTGTTTTTT,CASSLLTGELFF
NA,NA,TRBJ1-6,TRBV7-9,TGTGCCAGCAGCTTACAGGGGTCTAATTCACCCCTCCACTTT,CASSLQGSNSPLHF
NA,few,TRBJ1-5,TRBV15,TGTGCCACCAGCAGCGGCCCAGGATTCAATCAGCCCCAGCATTTT,CATSSGPGFNQPQHF
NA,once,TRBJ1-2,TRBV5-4,TGTGCCAGCAGCTTGGGGCAGGGGCTCTATGGCTACACCTTC,CASSLGQGLYGYTF
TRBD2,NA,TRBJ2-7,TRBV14,TGTGCCAGCAGCCAAAAAGCCCCGGCTAGCGGGACCACCTACGAGCAGTACTTC,CASSQKAPASGTTYEQYF
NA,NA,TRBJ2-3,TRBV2,TGTGCCAGCAGTGAAGGTAAGGCGGGGCCCACAGATACGCAGTATTTT,CASSEGKAGPTDTQYF
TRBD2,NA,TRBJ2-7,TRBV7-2,TGTGCCAGCAGCACAGGGACTAGCGGGAGAAGGTTGGGCTACGAGCAGTACTTC,CASSTGTSGRRLGYEQYF
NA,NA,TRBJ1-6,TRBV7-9,TGTGCCAGCAGTTCTACAGGGTCTCCTTCACCCCTCCACTTT,CASSSTGSPSPLHF
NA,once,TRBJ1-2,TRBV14,TGTGCCAGCAGCCCAGGGGTTTCCTATGGCTACACCTTC,CASSPGVSYGYTF
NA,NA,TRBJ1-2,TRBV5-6,TGTGCCAGCAGCTATAGACAGGCCTCGTTCTATGGCTACACCTTC,CASSYRQASFYGYTF
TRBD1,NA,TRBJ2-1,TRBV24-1,TGTGCCACCAGTGAGGGACAGGGGGTAAAGGGGTGGTCTGAGCAGTTCTTC,CATSEGQGVKGWSEQFF
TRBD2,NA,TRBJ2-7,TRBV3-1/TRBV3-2,TGTGCCAGCAGCCCCGGATGGCTAGCGGGGGACGAGCAGTACTTC,CASSPGWLAGDEQYF
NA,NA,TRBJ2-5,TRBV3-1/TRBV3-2,TGTGCCAGCAGCCAGGCTGAGACCCAGTACTTC,CASSQAETQYF
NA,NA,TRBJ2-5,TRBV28,TGTGCCAGCAGTCGGCCCTTCCAAGGGGAAGAGACCCAGTACTTC,CASSRPFQGEETQYF
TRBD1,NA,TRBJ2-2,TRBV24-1,TGTGCCACCAGAGGACAGGGGGCGACCGGGGAGCTGTTTTTT,CATRGQGATGELFF
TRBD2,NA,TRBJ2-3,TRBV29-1,TGCAGCGTTGACCGCGGGGGAAACACAGATACGCAGTATTTT,CSVDRGGNTDTQYF
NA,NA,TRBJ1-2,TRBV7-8,TGTGCCAGCAGCTTAGATACCGGTGGCTACACCTTC,CASSLDTGGYTF
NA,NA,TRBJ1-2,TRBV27,TGTGCCAGCAGTCCGCGGGGGCGGGATGGCTACACCTTC,CASSPRGRDGYTF
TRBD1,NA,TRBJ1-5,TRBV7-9,TGTGCCAGCAGCGCCAGGGGGGATGCCAATCAGCCCCAGCATTTT,CASSARGDANQPQHF
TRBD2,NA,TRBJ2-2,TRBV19,TGTGCCAGTAGTACGGGACTAGCGGGAGGAACTCCCGGGGAGCTGTTTTTT,CASSTGLAGGTPGELFF
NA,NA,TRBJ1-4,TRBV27,TGTGCCAGCAGTTTACGCAGGGATGGTGAAAAACTGTTTTTT,CASSLRRDGEKLFF
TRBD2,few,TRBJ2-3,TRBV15,TGTGCCACCAGACTAGCGGGACGGGGCACAGATACGCAGTATTTT,CATRLAGRGTDTQYF
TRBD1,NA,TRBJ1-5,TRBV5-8,TGTGCCAGCAGCCCCGGGACAGGGGTACCTCAGCCCCAGCATTTT,CASSPGTGVPQPQHF
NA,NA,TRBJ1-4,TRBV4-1,TGCGCCAGCAGCCAGGCTACAGGGAGTACTAATGAAAAACTGTTTTTT,CASSQATGSTNEKLFF
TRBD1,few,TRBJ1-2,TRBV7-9,TGTGCCAGCAGCTACGGACAGGGGGCAAACTATGGCTACACCTTC,CASSYGQGANYGYTF
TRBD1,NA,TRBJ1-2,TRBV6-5,TGTGCCATCCAAAGACAGGGGGCTCTTTATGGCTACACCTTC,CAIQRQGALYGYTF
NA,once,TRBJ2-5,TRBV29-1,TGCAGCGTTAGAGAGGGTTTAGAGACCCAGTACTTC,CSVREGLETQYF
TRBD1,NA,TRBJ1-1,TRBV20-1,TGCAGTGCTAGTAGACAGGGGGCGCAGAACACTGAAGCTTTCTTT,CSASRQGAQNTEAFF
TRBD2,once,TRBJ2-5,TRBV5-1,TGCGCCAGCGAGCTGGGCGGGAGGGTCGAGACCCAGTACTTC,CASELGGRVETQYF
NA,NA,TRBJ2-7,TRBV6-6,TGTGCCAGCAGTTACAAGGGGGGGGGCATCGCCTACGAGCAGTACTTC,CASSYKGGGIAYEQYF
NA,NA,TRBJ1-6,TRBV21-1,TGTGCCAGCAGCAAAGGTTATGACAGCCGGTCACCCCTCCACTTT,CASSKGYDSRSPLHF
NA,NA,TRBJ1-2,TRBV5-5,TGTGCCAGCAACGAAGGGGCAGAGAACTATGGCTACACCTTC,CASNEGAENYGYTF
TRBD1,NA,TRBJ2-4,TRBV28,TGTGCCAGCAGTTTAGTACAGGGGGTAGGCATTCAGTACTTC,CASSLVQGVGIQYF
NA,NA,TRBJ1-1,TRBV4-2,TGTGCCAGCAGCCAAGACGGAGAGGGAAAGGGAAACACTGAAGCTTTCTTT,CASSQDGEGKGNTEAFF
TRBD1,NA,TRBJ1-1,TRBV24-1,TGTGCCACCAGTGATGGGGCAGGGGGCGTGGGCACTGAAGCTTTCTTT,CATSDGAGGVGTEAFF
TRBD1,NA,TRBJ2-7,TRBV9,TGTGCCAGCAGCGTCGGGACAGGGGCGAGTAATGTCCACGAGCAGTACTTC,CASSVGTGASNVHEQYF
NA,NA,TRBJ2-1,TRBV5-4,TGTGCCAGCAGCTTTGAGGGCTCGTCTGGGTTCTTC,CASSFEGSSGFF
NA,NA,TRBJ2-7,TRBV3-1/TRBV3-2,TGTGCCAGCAGCCAAGTTCGGGGTTACGAGCAGTACTTC,CASSQVRGYEQYF
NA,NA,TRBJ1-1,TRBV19,TGTGCCAGTTTACAGGGCTGGAACACTGAAGCTTTCTTT,CASLQGWNTEAFF
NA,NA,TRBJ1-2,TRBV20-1,TGCAGTGCTAGTGTCGGACTTAACTATGGCTACACCTTC,CSASVGLNYGYTF
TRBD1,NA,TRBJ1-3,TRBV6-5,TGTGCCAGCAGAGGCCGGACAGGGAGGGGAAACACCATATATTTT,CASRGRTGRGNTIYF
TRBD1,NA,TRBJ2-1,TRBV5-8,TGTGCCAGCAGGGAGGACAGGGGAGCCTACAATGAGCAGTTCTTC,CASREDRGAYNEQFF
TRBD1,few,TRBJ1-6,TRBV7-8,TGTGCCAGCAGCTTACGAGGGGGGGACAGGGCAAATTCACCCCTCCACTTT,CASSLRGGDRANSPLHF